These T cell receptor beta chains were read from a single sample in a study of blood T cell repertoires in COVID-19. TCRdb's copy holds only in-frame clones and misses some; the assay was immunoSEQ multiplex PCR. The sample lists almost 70,000 clones, around 77% occurring once. Sequences were obtained from peripheral blood. The receptor set was obtained from a man aged 55-75 years with acute or convalescent COVID-19. CDR3s include the opening cysteine and the closing phenylalanine or tryptophan. The D gene is left open where the match is weak. Clone size is given for some rows only: seen once, a few or many times, or a class if the clone is expanded.

cdr3_aa: CASSLDPQNTGELFF; cdr3_nt: TGCGCCAGCAGCTTGGATCCACAAAACACCGGGGAGCTGTTTTTT; clone_size: -; v_call: TRBV5-1; d_call: -; j_call: TRBJ2-2; cdr3_length: 15
cdr3_aa: CASRGVKTYEQYF; cdr3_nt: TGTGCCAGCAGAGGGGTTAAAACCTACGAGCAGTACTTC; clone_size: once; v_call: TRBV21-1; d_call: -; j_call: TRBJ2-7; cdr3_length: 13
cdr3_aa: CASRLRQNYGYTF; cdr3_nt: TGTGCCAGCAGGTTGAGGCAAAACTATGGCTACACCTTC; clone_size: once; v_call: TRBV6-5; d_call: -; j_call: TRBJ1-2; cdr3_length: 13
cdr3_aa: CASSGFRDRPEAFF; cdr3_nt: TGTGCCAGCAGTGGCTTCCGGGACAGGCCTGAAGCTTTCTTT; clone_size: -; v_call: TRBV25-1; d_call: TRBD1; j_call: TRBJ1-1; cdr3_length: 14
cdr3_aa: CASSVRLDTEAFF; cdr3_nt: TGTGCCAGCAGCGTTCGACTCGACACTGAAGCTTTCTTT; clone_size: few; v_call: TRBV9; d_call: -; j_call: TRBJ1-1; cdr3_length: 13
cdr3_aa: CASSVGGQGTDTQYF; cdr3_nt: TGTGCCAGCAGCGTTGGGGGACAGGGGACAGATACGCAGTATTTT; clone_size: -; v_call: TRBV9; d_call: TRBD1; j_call: TRBJ2-3; cdr3_length: 15
cdr3_aa: CASSQDFSGTEAFF; cdr3_nt: TGCGCCAGCAGCCAAGACTTTTCAGGAACTGAAGCTTTCTTT; clone_size: -; v_call: TRBV4-3; d_call: -; j_call: TRBJ1-1; cdr3_length: 14
cdr3_aa: CAWRARTGSFYNEQFF; cdr3_nt: TGTGCCTGGAGGGCCCGGACAGGGTCCTTCTACAATGAGCAGTTCTTC; clone_size: -; v_call: TRBV30; d_call: TRBD1; j_call: TRBJ2-1; cdr3_length: 16
cdr3_aa: CASSLNTVSSSTDTQYF; cdr3_nt: TGTGCCAGTAGTTTAAATACGGTCTCATCTAGCACAGATACGCAGTATTTT; clone_size: -; v_call: TRBV19; d_call: -; j_call: TRBJ2-3; cdr3_length: 17
cdr3_aa: CASSVVGPNYNEQFF; cdr3_nt: TGTGCCAGCAGCGTGGTGGGGCCCAACTACAATGAGCAGTTCTTC; clone_size: -; v_call: TRBV5-5; d_call: -; j_call: TRBJ2-1; cdr3_length: 15
cdr3_aa: CASRRTRYNEQFF; cdr3_nt: TGTGCCAGCAGGAGGACTCGTTACAATGAGCAGTTCTTC; clone_size: -; v_call: TRBV6-5; d_call: -; j_call: TRBJ2-1; cdr3_length: 13
cdr3_aa: CASSLRSPPGTGNEQYF; cdr3_nt: TGTGCCAGCAGTTTGCGGTCCCCTCCCGGCACAGGGAACGAGCAGTACTTC; clone_size: -; v_call: TRBV27; d_call: -; j_call: TRBJ2-7; cdr3_length: 17
cdr3_aa: CASSYQQGGTEAFF; cdr3_nt: TGTGCCAGCAGTTACCAACAGGGGGGCACTGAAGCTTTCTTT; clone_size: once; v_call: TRBV6-5; d_call: TRBD1; j_call: TRBJ1-1; cdr3_length: 14
cdr3_aa: CASSRTQWTGGQGYTF; cdr3_nt: TGTGCCAGCAGCCGCACGCAGTGGACAGGGGGCCAAGGCTACACCTTC; clone_size: -; v_call: TRBV11-2; d_call: TRBD1; j_call: TRBJ1-2; cdr3_length: 16
cdr3_aa: CASSFSDSKQFF; cdr3_nt: TGTGCCAGCAGCTTTTCCGACAGCAAGCAGTTCTTC; clone_size: -; v_call: TRBV5-4; d_call: -; j_call: TRBJ2-1; cdr3_length: 12
cdr3_aa: CASSDRFTRQGGGNTIYF; cdr3_nt: TGTGCCAGCAGTGACCGTTTTACTCGACAGGGCGGTGGAAACACCATATATTTT; clone_size: -; v_call: TRBV6-1; d_call: TRBD1; j_call: TRBJ1-3; cdr3_length: 18
cdr3_aa: CASSQPTEQNTEAFF; cdr3_nt: TGCGCCAGCAGCCAACCGACAGAACAGAACACTGAAGCTTTCTTT; clone_size: -; v_call: TRBV4-1; d_call: -; j_call: TRBJ1-1; cdr3_length: 15
cdr3_aa: CASSKAGTKRNQETQYF; cdr3_nt: TGTGCCAGCAGCAAAGCGGGGACTAAGCGGAACCAAGAGACCCAGTACTTC; clone_size: -; v_call: TRBV21-1; d_call: -; j_call: TRBJ2-5; cdr3_length: 17
cdr3_aa: CASSLGGVRNTEAFF; cdr3_nt: TGTGCCAGCAGCTTGGGGGGGGTCAGGAACACTGAAGCTTTCTTT; clone_size: -; v_call: TRBV7-6; d_call: -; j_call: TRBJ1-1; cdr3_length: 15
cdr3_aa: CASSHVGGKGYTF; cdr3_nt: TGTGCCAGCAGCCACGTAGGAGGGAAGGGCTACACCTTC; clone_size: -; v_call: TRBV3-1/TRBV3-2; d_call: -; j_call: TRBJ1-2; cdr3_length: 13
cdr3_aa: CASSLGGPNTEAFF; cdr3_nt: TGTGCCAGCAGCTTGGGGGGCCCGAACACTGAAGCTTTCTTT; clone_size: -; v_call: TRBV5-4; d_call: -; j_call: TRBJ1-1; cdr3_length: 14
cdr3_aa: CASSLTGFGETQYF; cdr3_nt: TGTGCCAGCAGCCTAACAGGGTTCGGGGAGACCCAGTACTTC; clone_size: -; v_call: TRBV21-1; d_call: -; j_call: TRBJ2-5; cdr3_length: 14
cdr3_aa: CASSDPGVYGYTF; cdr3_nt: TGTGCCAGCAGTGACCCCGGGGTTTATGGCTACACCTTC; clone_size: -; v_call: TRBV6-1; d_call: -; j_call: TRBJ1-2; cdr3_length: 13
cdr3_aa: CASSLAAGSQAEAFF; cdr3_nt: TGCGCCAGCAGCTTGGCCGCAGGGTCCCAGGCTGAAGCTTTCTTT; clone_size: once; v_call: TRBV5-1; d_call: -; j_call: TRBJ1-1; cdr3_length: 15
cdr3_aa: CASSPRSSGANVLTF; cdr3_nt: TGTGCCAGCAGCCCCCGGAGTTCTGGGGCCAACGTCCTGACTTTC; clone_size: -; v_call: TRBV4-2; d_call: -; j_call: TRBJ2-6; cdr3_length: 15
cdr3_aa: CATYDRRNTEAFF; cdr3_nt: TGCGCCACCTACGACAGGAGGAACACTGAAGCTTTCTTT; clone_size: -; v_call: TRBV10-2; d_call: -; j_call: TRBJ1-1; cdr3_length: 13
cdr3_aa: CASSPRGGSYSNQPQHF; cdr3_nt: TGTGCCAGCAGCCCACGCGGGGGTAGCTATAGCAATCAGCCCCAGCATTTT; clone_size: -; v_call: TRBV7-2; d_call: -; j_call: TRBJ1-5; cdr3_length: 17
cdr3_aa: CASSLEGSQYF; cdr3_nt: TGCGCCAGCAGCTTGGAGGGGTCCCAGTACTTC; clone_size: -; v_call: TRBV5-1; d_call: -; j_call: TRBJ2-5; cdr3_length: 11
cdr3_aa: CASSPPGSPYGYTF; cdr3_nt: TGTGCCAGCAGCCCCCCAGGATCCCCCTATGGCTACACCTTC; clone_size: once; v_call: TRBV27; d_call: -; j_call: TRBJ1-2; cdr3_length: 14
cdr3_aa: CASSLGVIGYTF; cdr3_nt: TGTGCCAGCAGCTTAGGAGTAATTGGCTACACCTTC; clone_size: -; v_call: TRBV7-9; d_call: -; j_call: TRBJ1-2; cdr3_length: 12
cdr3_aa: CASSPGTGSREKLFF; cdr3_nt: TGTGCCAGCTCACCTGGGACAGGGTCCCGCGAAAAACTGTTTTTT; clone_size: -; v_call: TRBV18; d_call: TRBD1; j_call: TRBJ1-4; cdr3_length: 15
cdr3_aa: CASSVETGGYGYTF; cdr3_nt: TGTGCCAGCAGCGTAGAGACAGGTGGATATGGCTACACCTTC; clone_size: -; v_call: TRBV9; d_call: -; j_call: TRBJ1-2; cdr3_length: 14
cdr3_aa: CASSLGFALDNSYEQYF; cdr3_nt: TGTGCCAGCAGCTTAGGGTTCGCTTTGGACAACTCCTACGAGCAGTACTTC; clone_size: -; v_call: TRBV7-9; d_call: -; j_call: TRBJ2-7; cdr3_length: 17
cdr3_aa: CASSYSKNTGELFF; cdr3_nt: TGTGCCAGCAGTTACTCCAAGAACACCGGGGAGCTGTTTTTT; clone_size: -; v_call: TRBV6-6; d_call: -; j_call: TRBJ2-2; cdr3_length: 14
cdr3_aa: CASSGDRGAPGANVLTF; cdr3_nt: TGTGCCAGCAGCGGGGACAGGGGGGCCCCTGGGGCCAACGTCCTGACTTTC; clone_size: -; v_call: TRBV25-1; d_call: TRBD1; j_call: TRBJ2-6; cdr3_length: 17
cdr3_aa: CASSVGQESSHQPQHF; cdr3_nt: TGTGCCAGCAGTGTGGGACAGGAGAGTAGCCATCAGCCCCAGCATTTT; clone_size: -; v_call: TRBV2; d_call: TRBD1; j_call: TRBJ1-5; cdr3_length: 16
cdr3_aa: CASSPLQFRTANYGYTF; cdr3_nt: TGTGCCAGCTCACCACTTCAGTTTCGGACAGCTAACTATGGCTACACCTTC; clone_size: -; v_call: TRBV18; d_call: -; j_call: TRBJ1-2; cdr3_length: 17
cdr3_aa: CASSKDRRETQYF; cdr3_nt: TGTGCCAGCAGCAAAGACCGGCGGGAGACCCAGTACTTC; clone_size: -; v_call: TRBV7-2; d_call: -; j_call: TRBJ2-5; cdr3_length: 13
cdr3_aa: CASSPQMGYEQFF; cdr3_nt: TGTGCCAGCTCACCGCAAATGGGCTATGAGCAGTTCTTC; clone_size: -; v_call: TRBV18; d_call: -; j_call: TRBJ2-1; cdr3_length: 13
cdr3_aa: CASRRDRGPSYEQYF; cdr3_nt: TGTGCCAGCAGAAGGGACAGGGGCCCATCCTACGAGCAGTACTTC; clone_size: once; v_call: TRBV27; d_call: TRBD1; j_call: TRBJ2-7; cdr3_length: 15
cdr3_aa: CASSHRNMNTEAFF; cdr3_nt: TGTGCCAGCTCGCACAGGAACATGAACACTGAAGCTTTCTTT; clone_size: once; v_call: TRBV18; d_call: -; j_call: TRBJ1-1; cdr3_length: 14
cdr3_aa: CASSQDTGTGGEKLFF; cdr3_nt: TGTGCCAGCAGCCAAGATACGGGGACAGGGGGTGAAAAACTGTTTTTT; clone_size: -; v_call: TRBV4-2; d_call: TRBD1; j_call: TRBJ1-4; cdr3_length: 16
cdr3_aa: CASSSTGTMNTGELFF; cdr3_nt: TGTGCCAGCAGTTCCACCGGGACAATGAACACCGGGGAGCTGTTTTTT; clone_size: -; v_call: TRBV28; d_call: -; j_call: TRBJ2-2; cdr3_length: 16
cdr3_aa: CATSRLAGGNEQFF; cdr3_nt: TGTGCCACCAGCAGGCTCGCGGGAGGTAATGAGCAGTTCTTC; clone_size: -; v_call: TRBV15; d_call: TRBD2; j_call: TRBJ2-1; cdr3_length: 14
cdr3_aa: CASSLQGMDTEAFF; cdr3_nt: TGCGCCAGCAGCCTCCAGGGAATGGACACTGAAGCTTTCTTT; clone_size: -; v_call: TRBV5-1; d_call: -; j_call: TRBJ1-1; cdr3_length: 14
cdr3_aa: CASSPWGLYNEQFF; cdr3_nt: TGTGCCAGCAGCCCTTGGGGGCTCTACAATGAGCAGTTCTTC; clone_size: -; v_call: TRBV7-4; d_call: -; j_call: TRBJ2-1; cdr3_length: 14
cdr3_aa: CASSRVGGETQYF; cdr3_nt: TGTGCCAGCAGCCGTGTTGGAGGAGAGACCCAGTACTTC; clone_size: -; v_call: TRBV3-1/TRBV3-2; d_call: -; j_call: TRBJ2-5; cdr3_length: 13
cdr3_aa: CASSVGPSRDTEAFF; cdr3_nt: TGTGCCAGTAGTGTCGGGCCTTCGCGGGACACTGAAGCTTTCTTT; clone_size: -; v_call: TRBV19; d_call: -; j_call: TRBJ1-1; cdr3_length: 15
cdr3_aa: CASTLYSGNTIYF; cdr3_nt: TGTGCCAGCACCCTTTACTCTGGAAACACCATATATTTT; clone_size: -; v_call: TRBV12-3/TRBV12-4; d_call: -; j_call: TRBJ1-3; cdr3_length: 13
cdr3_aa: CASSSTGLAGVTYNEQFF; cdr3_nt: TGTGCCAGCAGCTCCACGGGACTAGCGGGGGTTACCTACAATGAGCAGTTCTTC; clone_size: -; v_call: TRBV7-6; d_call: TRBD2; j_call: TRBJ2-1; cdr3_length: 18